These 2 T cell receptor beta chains originate from one sample sequenced in a study of T cells in Graves' hyperthyroidism and ophthalmopathy. Researchers amplified the TCR beta CDR3 regions from RNA transcripts. The study used the HTBI primer set for a first-round RT-PCR of the TCR CDR3. In TCRdb, the multiplex PCR reads were re-called with MiXCR into one record per CDR3 protein. In the table there are 200,000 to 250,000 distinct CDR3 sequences, approximately 17% of which are singletons. The sample taken for sequencing was blood. The receptors here all came from a man aged 45-60 years with Graves' hyperthyroidism.

This clonotype was detected many times. This sequence joins TRBV7-9 and TRBJ2-7; possibly TRBD2 for D (5 bases). Germline values: CDR1 SEHNR, CDR2 FQNEAQ (reference sequence). The CDR3 consists of 14 residues. V lost 2 bases, J lost 7 bases, and 15 bases lay in between. DNA of the CDR3: TGTGCCAGCAGCTTATCACTAGGACGTAGAGAGCAGTACTTC. Translation gives CASSLSLGRREQYF.

This clonotype was seen at least ten times. This chain uses TRBV7-8 with TRBJ2-7; 10 bases line up with TRBD2. The CDR3 is 16 amino acids. Germline V lookup: CDR1 SGHVS, CDR2 FQNEAQ. The J segment lost 0 bases and the V segment lost 5 bases, leaving 7 bases of the junction unmatched. CDR3 sequence: CASSQLAGLASYEQYF. Here the CDR3 DNA reads TGTGCCAGCAGCCAACTAGCGGGGCTAGCCTCCTACGAGCAGTACTTC.